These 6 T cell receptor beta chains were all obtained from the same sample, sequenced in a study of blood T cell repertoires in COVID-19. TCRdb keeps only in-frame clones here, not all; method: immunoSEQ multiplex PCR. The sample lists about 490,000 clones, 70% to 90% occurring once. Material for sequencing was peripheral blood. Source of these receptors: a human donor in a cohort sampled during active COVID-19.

The CDR3 coding sequence is TGTGCCAGTAGTATAGGGGCTAGCGGGACCCAAGAGACCCAGTACTTC. It specifies CASSIGASGTQETQYF. V gene TRBV19 combines with J gene TRBJ2-5; 9 bases align to TRBD2. Germline CDR1 LNHDA, CDR2 SQIVND (reference sequence). Trimming took 1 base from V and 1 from J; bases not matched to a gene: 4. The CDR3 length is 16 residues.

The CDR3, as DNA: TGTGCCAGCAGAGATAGCGGGAGGGGGTCCTACAATGAGCAGTTCTTC. Amino acids: CASRDSGRGSYNEQFF. The genes are TRBV3-1 (or the pseudogene TRBV3-2) and TRBJ2-1; TRBD2 matches at 11 bases. V lost 6 bases to trimming and J lost 1 base; unmatched junction nucleotides: 5. This CDR3 spans 16 amino acids. Per germline, CDR1 LGHDT and CDR2 YNNKEL (reference sequence).

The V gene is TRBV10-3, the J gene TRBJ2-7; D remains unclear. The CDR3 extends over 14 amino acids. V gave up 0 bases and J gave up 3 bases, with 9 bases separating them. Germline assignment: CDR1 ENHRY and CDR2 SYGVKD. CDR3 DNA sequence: TGTGCCATCAGTGAGTCCCTGGCAAGCTACGAGCAGTACTTC. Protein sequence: CAISESLASYEQYF.

CDR3 DNA sequence: TGTGCCAGCAGTATACAATCCCGACCCGGGGTCATTAACACTGAAGCTTTCTTT. It codes for CASSIQSRPGVINTEAFF. The chain carries TRBV27 and TRBJ1-1, with unresolved D. V shed 5 bases and J shed 2 bases, with 24 bases lying between them. In germline, CDR1 is MNHEY, CDR2 SMNVEV (reference sequence). This CDR3 is built from 18 residues.

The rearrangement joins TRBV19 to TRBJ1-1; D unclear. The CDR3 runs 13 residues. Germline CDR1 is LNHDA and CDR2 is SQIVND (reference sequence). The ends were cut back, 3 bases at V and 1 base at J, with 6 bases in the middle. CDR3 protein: CASSIGRNTEAFF. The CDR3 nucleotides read TGTGCCAGTAGTATTGGTAGGAACACTGAAGCTTTCTTT.

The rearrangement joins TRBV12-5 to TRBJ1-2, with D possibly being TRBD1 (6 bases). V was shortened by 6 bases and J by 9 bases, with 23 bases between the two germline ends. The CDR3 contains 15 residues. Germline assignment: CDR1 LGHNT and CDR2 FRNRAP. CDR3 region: CASGHALGTLWSYTF. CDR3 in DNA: TGTGCTAGTGGGCATGCTCTAGGGACACTTTGGAGCTACACCTTC.